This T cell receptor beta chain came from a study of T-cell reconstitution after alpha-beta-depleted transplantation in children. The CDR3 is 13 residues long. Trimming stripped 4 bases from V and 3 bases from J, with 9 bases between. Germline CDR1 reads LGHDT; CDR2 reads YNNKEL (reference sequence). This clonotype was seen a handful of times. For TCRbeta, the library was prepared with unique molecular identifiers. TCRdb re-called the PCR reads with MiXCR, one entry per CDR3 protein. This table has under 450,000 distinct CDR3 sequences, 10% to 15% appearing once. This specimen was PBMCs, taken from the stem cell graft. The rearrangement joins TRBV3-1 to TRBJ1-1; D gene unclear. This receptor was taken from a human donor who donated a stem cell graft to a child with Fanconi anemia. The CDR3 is CASSLDWDTEAFF. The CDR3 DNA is TGTGCCAGCAGCCTCGACTGGGACACTGAAGCTTTCTTT.